Sequencing of this TCR beta chain was carried out in a study of blood T cell repertoires in COVID-19. The overall study: Spain, Italy and the United States supplied samples that represented acute and convalescent COVID-19. The analysed material was cDNA or gDNA that came from T cells, B-cell-depleted T cells, or PBMCs.

The germline CDR1 and CDR2 sequences are ENHRY and SYGVKD. The V segment lost 6 bases and the J segment 8 bases; nucleotides outside the gene matches: 8. The CDR3 loop spans 14 amino acids. As handled by the study authors: Reference gene primer amplification gave nucleated cell count estimates. Clones were sequenced by immunoSEQ multiplex PCR, and TCRdb holds only the in-frame ones, with some missing. That table supplies the V and J calls and clone size; D and trimming were determined from the DNA. The sample carries 250,000 to 300,000 clones, roughly 79% recorded once. The sample consisted of peripheral blood. This TCR derives from an older woman with active or convalescent COVID-19. The rearrangement links TRBV10-3 to TRBJ2-1, with 9 bases matching TRBD1. Written as DNA, the CDR3 is TGTGCCATCAGCCGGGACAGGGTAGGTGATGAGCAGTTCTTC. It is translated as CAISRDRVGDEQFF.